The rows below give T cell receptor beta chains drawn from one sample of a study of T-cell reconstitution after alpha-beta-depleted transplantation in children. TCRdb re-derived calls from the PCR reads in MiXCR, one entry per CDR3 protein. The table includes 450,000 to 500,000 distinct CDR3 sequences, under 15% detected once. The starting material was PBMCs from the stem cell graft donor, obtained from the stem cell graft. The receptors were sampled from a human donor who donated a stem cell graft to a child with combined immunodeficiency. Both conserved end residues are part of each CDR3. The D gene is left open where the match is weak. Only part of the rows carry a size: once, few, many, or a class if the clone is expanded.

j_call d_call clone_size v_call cdr3_aa cdr3_nt
TRBJ2-3 - few TRBV6-1 CASSVGGETDTQYF TGTGCCAGCAGTGTAGGAGGGGAAACAGATACGCAGTATTTT
TRBJ1-4 - - TRBV27 CASGGGRNEKLFF TGTGCCAGCGGCGGGGGGAGAAATGAAAAACTGTTTTTT
TRBJ1-5 - many TRBV3-1 CASSQGAGLNQPQHF TGTGCCAGCAGCCAAGGGGCGGGACTGAATCAGCCCCAGCATTTT
TRBJ2-7 - - TRBV6-5 CASSRSSHTGNEQYF TGTGCCAGCAGCCGCTCCTCCCATACAGGGAACGAGCAGTACTTC
TRBJ2-3 - - TRBV24-1 CATSVTDTQYF TGTGCCACCAGTGTTACAGATACGCAGTATTTT
TRBJ2-7 - - TRBV20-1 CSARYRDYEQYF TGCAGTGCTAGATACCGGGACTACGAGCAGTACTTC
TRBJ1-1 - - TRBV12-3/TRBV12-4 CASSFGRQVINTEAFF TGTGCCAGCAGTTTTGGGAGACAGGTCATCAACACTGAAGCTTTCTTT
TRBJ1-4 - many TRBV7-9 CASSLPTGKLFF TGTGCCAGCAGCTTGCCGACAGGAAAACTGTTTTTT
TRBJ1-6 - - TRBV11-1 CASSQPNSPLHF TGTGCCAGCAGCCAGCCCAATTCACCCCTCCACTTT
TRBJ1-4 - few TRBV2 CASTPDGSNEKLFF TGTGCCAGCACTCCGGACGGCTCTAATGAAAAACTGTTTTTT
TRBJ2-1 - - TRBV11-2 CASMGPLNEQFF TGTGCCAGCATGGGTCCTCTCAATGAGCAGTTCTTC
TRBJ2-7 TRBD2 - TRBV20-1 CSAYNLLGGVTSYEQYF TGCAGTGCTTACAACCTTTTGGGGGGGGTTACCTCCTACGAGCAGTACTTC
TRBJ1-2 - few TRBV20-1 CSARDLRVSYGYTF TGCAGTGCTAGAGATTTACGGGTGTCCTATGGCTACACCTTC
TRBJ2-7 - - TRBV7-2 CASSPGAGNSYEQYF TGTGCCAGCAGCCCCGGAGCAGGGAACTCCTACGAGCAGTACTTC
TRBJ2-3 TRBD2 few TRBV5-4 CASSSYYSGSTDTQYF TGTGCCAGCAGCTCGTACTATAGCGGGAGCACAGATACGCAGTATTTT
TRBJ2-7 - - TRBV28 CASGTNSYEQYF TGTGCCAGTGGGACAAACTCCTACGAGCAGTACTTC
TRBJ2-7 - few TRBV10-3 CAISATGTASYEQYF TGTGCCATCAGTGCAACCGGGACGGCCTCCTACGAGCAGTACTTC
TRBJ2-1 TRBD2 few TRBV9 CASSVGLAGDGEQFF TGTGCCAGCAGCGTCGGCCTAGCGGGAGATGGTGAGCAGTTCTTC
TRBJ2-3 TRBD2 few TRBV7-2 CASSPRRGTARDTQYF TGTGCCAGCAGCCCCCGGCGGGGGACTGCTCGAGATACGCAGTATTTT
TRBJ2-4 - many TRBV5-6 CASSYPGAGKNIQYF TGTGCCAGCAGCTACCCCGGGGCAGGGAAAAACATTCAGTACTTC
TRBJ2-1 - - TRBV5-1 CASSFSRASGNEQFF TGCGCCAGCAGCTTTTCTAGGGCCTCTGGCAATGAGCAGTTCTTC
TRBJ2-1 TRBD2 - TRBV20-1 CSAREWLAGLEQFF TGCAGTGCTAGAGAATGGCTAGCGGGACTTGAGCAGTTCTTC
TRBJ1-5 - few TRBV24-1 CATSDRRAHSNQPQHF TGTGCCACCAGTGATCGGAGGGCCCATAGCAATCAGCCCCAGCATTTT
TRBJ1-1 - - TRBV12-3/TRBV12-4 CASSLTETHTEAFF TGTGCCAGCAGTTTGACGGAAACACACACTGAAGCTTTCTTT
TRBJ1-6 - many TRBV5-1 CASRDSYSPLHF TGCGCCAGCAGGGACAGCTATTCACCCCTCCACTTT
TRBJ2-7 TRBD1 few TRBV24-1 CATSDEGDSAYEQYF TGTGCCACCAGTGATGAGGGGGACAGTGCCTACGAGCAGTACTTC
TRBJ1-2 TRBD1 few TRBV14 CASSPPRTGYGYTF TGTGCCAGCAGCCCTCCCAGGACAGGCTATGGCTACACCTTC
TRBJ2-3 - many TRBV12-3/TRBV12-4 CASSAPWDTQYF TGTGCCAGCAGTGCCCCCTGGGATACGCAGTATTTT
TRBJ1-1 - few TRBV24-1 CATSDSAGRGTEAFF TGTGCCACCAGTGATTCGGCAGGGAGGGGGACTGAAGCTTTCTTT
TRBJ2-1 TRBD2 few TRBV7-2 CASKIPSGNEQFF TGTGCCAGCAAAATCCCTAGCGGGAATGAGCAGTTCTTC
TRBJ1-1 TRBD1 many TRBV6-1 CASRSDRVNTEAFF TGTGCCAGCAGGTCGGACAGGGTAAACACTGAAGCTTTCTTT
TRBJ1-5 TRBD1 - TRBV30 CAWTSGTGAQPQHF TGTGCCTGGACTTCCGGGACAGGGGCCCAGCCCCAGCATTTT
TRBJ1-4 - few TRBV18 CASSPWAATNEKLFF TGTGCCAGCTCACCGTGGGCTGCAACTAATGAAAAACTGTTTTTT
TRBJ1-5 - - TRBV20-1 CRPRSGFGYSNQPQHF TGCAGGCCAAGATCGGGATTCGGCTATAGCAATCAGCCCCAGCATTTT
TRBJ1-1 TRBD1 - TRBV7-9 CASSPQGANTEAFF TGTGCCAGCAGCCCTCAGGGGGCGAACACTGAAGCTTTCTTT
TRBJ1-5 - - TRBV30 CAWSPSGAGTGQPQHF TGTGCCTGGAGCCCCTCCGGGGCAGGGACGGGGCAGCCCCAGCATTTT
TRBJ2-5 - many TRBV4-3 CASSPGTVSPWETQYF TGCGCCAGCAGCCCAGGAACGGTTAGCCCCTGGGAGACCCAGTACTTC
TRBJ2-1 - - TRBV5-5 CASSLEGLGNEQFF TGTGCCAGCAGCTTGGAGGGGCTTGGCAATGAGCAGTTCTTC
TRBJ1-6 TRBD1 few TRBV12-3/TRBV12-4 CASSHDRGDSPLHF TGTGCCAGCAGTCACGACAGGGGAGACTCACCCCTCCACTTT
TRBJ2-1 - - TRBV25-1 CASSDPPWKKQFF TGTGCCAGCAGTGACCCCCCTTGGAAAAAGCAGTTCTTC
TRBJ1-1 - - TRBV12-3/TRBV12-4 CASSPQWDTEAFF TGTGCCAGCAGCCCGCAGTGGGACACTGAAGCTTTCTTT
TRBJ2-7 TRBD1 many TRBV28 CASSLTGDLYEQYF TGTGCCAGCAGTTTAACAGGGGACCTCTACGAGCAGTACTTC
TRBJ2-6 TRBD1 many TRBV28 CASSLLGTGSSGANVLTF TGTGCCAGCAGTTTATTAGGGACAGGCTCCTCTGGGGCCAACGTCCTGACTTTC
TRBJ2-5 - - TRBV27 CASSYYGTQYF TGTGCCAGCAGTTATTACGGGACCCAGTACTTC
TRBJ2-7 - few TRBV7-9 CASSHRLSYEQYF TGTGCCAGCAGCCACCGGCTGAGCTACGAGCAGTACTTC
TRBJ2-3 TRBD2 few TRBV7-9 CASSLDEAGGPTDTQYF TGTGCCAGCAGCTTAGACGAAGCGGGGGGACCCACAGATACGCAGTATTTT
TRBJ1-3 - many TRBV12-3/TRBV12-4 CASRRRVAGNTIYF TGTGCCAGCAGGAGGAGAGTGGCGGGAAACACCATATATTTT
TRBJ2-5 - few TRBV28 CASTAGEKGHGGETQYF TGTGCCAGCACCGCAGGAGAAAAGGGCCACGGAGGAGAGACCCAGTACTTC